Described below is a single TCR beta chain sequence and its context. Its antigen is undetermined. This CDR3 region has 14 residues. Germline CDR1 MDHEN, CDR2 SYDVKM. Losses at the gene ends were 6 bases for V and 8 bases for J; bases not matched to a gene: 5. This sample is part of a study of cytomegalovirus exposure and HLA in healthy donors. General study findings and limits: The dataset shows that most TCR sequences were rare, while some public TCRs occurred in many donors. In a later analysis, specific HLA alleles were associated with 15,000 to 20,000 TCR beta sequences at a 0.05 false discovery rate.

13 Jbeta primers and 60 Vbeta primers were used for the PCR. Original processing notes: Per a later analysis, the number of unique TCR beta chains was around 79 million, of which 10 million to 11 million were shared. Method: immunoSEQ multiplex PCR; TCRdb's copy keeps in-frame clones and lacks some. Clone size and V and J calls were adopted from that table, with D and trimming inferred from the DNA. The repertoire holds roughly 97,000 clones, with around 9.1% as singletons. Sequencing used PBMCs. This TCR came from a man in his forties or fifties in good health and CMV-seropositive. This chain joins TRBV28 and TRBJ2-1, with 12 bases aligning to TRBD2. The CDR3 nucleotides read TGTGCCAGCAGCCTAGCGGGAGGGCATGATGAGCAGTTCTTC. It yields the protein CASSLAGGHDEQFF.